The following is a T cell receptor beta chain sequence with its context. This sample is part of a study of blood T cell repertoires in COVID-19. Generated by immunoSEQ multiplex PCR, the TCRdb table keeps only in-frame clones and is missing some. The sample has 110,000 or so clones, roughly four fifths seen once. Germline lookup yields CDR1 GTSNPN and CDR2 SVGIG (reference sequence). V lost 0 bases and J lost 7; bases outside the gene matches: 14. The CDR3 totals 17 residues. The material sequenced was peripheral blood. The chain employs TRBV30 and TRBJ2-1; 8 bases are shared with TRBD2. This receptor was identified in a woman of 80 years or more with acute or convalescent COVID-19. CDR3 sequence: CAWSVRSPSGWGNEQFF. The CDR3 nucleotides are TGTGCCTGGAGTGTAAGGTCACCTAGCGGGTGGGGGAATGAGCAGTTCTTC.